These 2 T cell receptor beta chains came from one sample sequenced in a study of human T cells and chemical hapten exposure. Time point described: patch test 2, 6 weeks after DPC sensitization. Treatment: therapeutic diphenylcyclopropenone sensitization with weekly scalp DPC. One entry per CDR3 protein, called by TCRdb with MiXCR from the RACE reads. Of around 42,000 distinct CDR3 sequences listed, 3% to 3.5% are singletons. Sample: whole blood, taken in connection with sensitization to the hapten diphenylcyclopropenone (DPC). The receptors were gathered from a man aged 40-55 years with alopecia areata. Some clones in this sample may be carry-over from other donors' samples.

Many counts were recorded for this clonotype. The chain employs TRBV20-1 and TRBJ2-3, with 7 bases that match TRBD1. Germline V gene data show CDR1 as DFQATT and CDR2 as SNEGSKA (reference sequence). Trimming removed 1 base from V and 2 bases from J; junction bases left unmatched: 9. The CDR3 is made up of 16 amino acids. This CDR3 is CSARAPAKGATDTQYF. Written as DNA, the CDR3 is TGCAGTGCTAGAGCCCCCGCGAAGGGGGCCACAGATACGCAGTATTTT.

This clonotype was observed at least ten times. One end of the junction varies from germline; a read error may be responsible. V usage is TRBV30 and J usage is TRBJ2-7; D remains unclear. CDR3 length equals 11 residues. The germline gives CDR1 GTSNPN, CDR2 SVGIG (reference sequence). This chain's CDR3 is CAWGVGYEQYF. DNA for the CDR3: TGTGCCTGGGGTGTTGGCTACGAGCAGTACTTC. Together with reference TRBV30 and TRBJ2-7, the CDR3 gives the full variable domain: SQTIHQWPATLVQPVGSPLSLECTVEGTSNPNLYWYRQAAGRGLQLLFYSVGIGQISSEVPQNLSASRPQDRQFILSSKKLLLSDSGFYLCAWGVGYEQYFGPGTRLTVT.